These 32 T cell receptor beta chains came from one sample sequenced in a study of shared clonotypes between healthy human individuals (dated by TCRdb to about 2020). Preparation of the library involved the immunoSEQ multiplex PCR assay. The immuneACCESS repertoire file appears here via TCRdb, limited to in-frame rearrangements. These files lack a portion of the clones; in checked studies, under half of the deficit traces to unresolved V genes, and the cause of the others is not known. The sample profile shows 2 million to 2.5 million clones; approximately 96% of them were found once. The ten largest clones take up around 0.13% of the sample. Sequenced material: naive CD4+ T cells sorted from blood. The meaning of the sample's cell subset or site label: CD45RA+ positively selected. The origin of the receptors is a man aged 18 to 30 in good health.

The V and J genes are TRBV5-1 and TRBJ2-7; unclear D gene. V dropped 1 base and J dropped 4 bases, with 9 bases sitting between them. Germline lookup yields CDR1 SGHRS and CDR2 YFSETQ. CDR3 size: 13 residues. Here the CDR3 reads CASSLPTLYEQYF. CDR3 sequence (DNA): TGCGCCAGCAGCTTGCCCACCCTTTACGAGCAGTACTTC.

Comment on this clone: Other DNA sequences in the same sample also yield this CDR3. This chain links TRBV7-2 with TRBJ1-1; 9 nucleotides line up with TRBD1. Germline values: CDR1 SGHTA, CDR2 FQGNSA. V trimming: 4 bases; J trimming: 2 bases; junction bases outside the gene matches: 2. This CDR3 comprises 14 residues. CDR3 coding DNA: TGTGCCAGCAGCTCGGACAGGGGAAACACTGAAGCTTTCTTT. This encodes CASSSDRGNTEAFF. The variable domain in full, with the rest retrieved from reference TRBV7-2 and TRBJ1-1, is GAGVSQSPSNKVTEKGKDVELRCDPISGHTALYWYRQSLGQGLEFLIYFQGNSAPDKSGLPSDRFSAERTGGSVSTLTIQRTQQEDSAVYLCASSSDRGNTEAFFGQGTRLTVV.

The V and J genes are TRBV6-1 and TRBJ2-7; D not resolved. In germline, CDR1 is MNHNS, CDR2 SASEGT. The CDR3 length is 13 residues. Trimming stripped 7 bases from V and 0 bases from J, with 10 bases between. CDR3 sequence (DNA): TGTGCCAGCATTTCTGGGATCTCCTACGAGCAGTACTTC. It codes for CASISGISYEQYF.

V is TRBV6-6 and J is TRBJ1-1; 7 bases are a match to TRBD1. With V trimmed by 7 bases and J by 0 bases, 5 bases remained unmatched. The CDR3 length is 14 residues. The germline V gene has CDR1 MNHNY and CDR2 SVGAGI (reference sequence). CDR3: CASKTQGLNTEAFF. CDR3 nucleotides: TGTGCCAGCAAGACACAGGGGTTGAACACTGAAGCTTTCTTT.

On this clone itself: Additional DNA sequences in this sample encode the identical CDR3. The chain has TRBV5-1 and TRBJ2-3, with 11 bases matching TRBD1. Germline V gene sequence: CDR1 SGHRS, CDR2 YFSETQ. J lost 4 bases, V lost 4 bases, and 5 bases had no gene match. The CDR3 is made up of 15 amino acids. The CDR3, as DNA: TGCGCCAGCAGCATAGGACAGGGGGCGGCAGATACGCAGTATTTT. Its protein product is CASSIGQGAADTQYF.

The V gene is TRBV28, the J gene TRBJ1-1; no reliable D call. V lost 7 bases and J lost 8, with 17 bases in between. The CDR3 extends over 13 amino acids. CDR1 and CDR2 from the germline V gene are MDHEN and SYDVKM. CDR3 residues: CASTPDRVREAFF. DNA for the CDR3: TGTGCCAGCACCCCCGACCGGGTCCGGGAAGCTTTCTTT.

The rearrangement links TRBV25-1 to TRBJ2-7, with 7 bases lining up with TRBD2. The CDR3 is made up of 15 amino acids. From germline, CDR1 is MGHDK and CDR2 SYGVNS. The ends lost 6 bases at V and 2 bases at J; junction bases unmatched: 10. The CDR3 bases are TGTGCCAGCAGCCCCCGGGGGGACGTCGCCTACGAGCAGTACTTC. Translation: CASSPRGDVAYEQYF.

This chain connects TRBV20-1 to TRBJ2-1, with D perhaps matching TRBD1 (6 bases). The CDR3 is 10 residues long. CDR1 DFQATT and CDR2 SNEGSKA come from the germline V gene (reference sequence). Trimming took off 6 bases at V and 13 bases at J, with 13 bases between the two ends. The CDR3 DNA follows: TGCAGTGCGCTACAGGGATCTCAGTTCTTC. This sequence encodes CSALQGSQFF.

The genes are TRBV6-6 and TRBJ2-7; D may correspond to TRBD1 or TRBD2 (5 bases each). The germline V gene has CDR1 MNHNY and CDR2 SVGAGI (reference sequence). The CDR3 extends over 15 amino acids. The V gene lost 2 bases and the J gene lost 3 bases, with 14 bases spanning the gap. The CDR3 region is CASSYKDPGRYEQYF. As DNA, the CDR3 is TGTGCCAGCAGTTACAAGGACCCGGGACGCTACGAGCAGTACTTC.

To note about this clone: This same CDR3 is encoded by further DNA sequences in the sample. The chain has TRBV6-5 and TRBJ2-5; D tentatively fits TRBD1 or TRBD2 (6 bases each). CDR1 is MNHEY and CDR2 is SVGAGI in the germline V gene. CDR3 length equals 15 residues. V lost 0 bases, J lost 3 bases, and 11 bases lay in between. The CDR3 nucleotides are TGTGCCAGCAGTTACTCGACCGGGGGCAAAGAGACCCAGTACTTC. It yields the protein CASSYSTGGKETQYF.

CDR3: CASSVGVGVTYNEQFF. The CDR3 coding sequence is TGTGCCAGCAGCGTAGGGGTGGGGGTTACCTACAATGAGCAGTTCTTC. The V gene is TRBV9, the J gene TRBJ2-1; tentatively, D is TRBD1 or TRBD2 (5 bases each). The CDR3 is 16 residues long. Between the trimmed V and J ends, which lost 0 bases and 2 bases, there was a span of 12 bases. The germline CDR1 and CDR2 sequences are SGDLS and YYNGEE.

This clone occurred once. The same CDR3 also results from other DNA sequences found in this sample. CDR3 sequence (DNA): TGTGCCTGGAGTGGAGGAGGGAACACTGAAGCTTTCTTT. Translated: CAWSGGGNTEAFF. V is TRBV30 and J is TRBJ1-1; no reliable D call. The ends were cut back, 1 base at V and 1 base at J, with 7 bases in the middle. CDR1 and CDR2 (germline): GTSNPN, SVGIG (reference sequence). The CDR3 has 13 residues.

J is TRBJ2-5 and V is TRBV29-1; TRBD2 agrees at 9 bases. V shed 4 bases, J shed 4 bases, and the junction held 4 bases outside the gene matches. Germline V gene sequence: CDR1 SQVTM, CDR2 ANQGSEA. The CDR3 extends over 13 amino acids. In DNA, the CDR3 is TGCAGCGTTGGGGGGACTAGCAGAGAGACCCAGTACTTC. This translates into CSVGGTSRETQYF.

About this clone itself: At the DNA level, this CDR3 is encoded by other sequences in the same sample as well. This chain connects TRBV7-2 to TRBJ2-1, with D possibly TRBD2 on 5 matching bases. The germline V gene encodes CDR1 SGHTA and CDR2 FQGNSA. Trimming took off 2 bases at V and 1 base at J, with 6 bases between the two ends. The CDR3 is 14 amino acids. The CDR3 coding sequence is TGTGCCAGCAGCTTACGGGGATCCTACAATGAGCAGTTCTTC. It encodes CASSLRGSYNEQFF.

To note about this clone: The same CDR3 can be traced to other DNA sequences in this sample. CDR3 coding DNA: TGTGCCAGCAGTCGCGGACAGGGCCACGAGCAGTACTTC. Translating it yields CASSRGQGHEQYF. The rearrangement joins TRBV6-5 to TRBJ2-7; 8 bases match TRBD1. The length of the CDR3 is 13 residues. Trimming at V came to 5 bases and at J to 5 bases, leaving 5 bases not matched to a gene. In germline, CDR1 is MNHEY, CDR2 SVGAGI.

The rearrangement links TRBV7-9 to TRBJ2-1, with D perhaps matching TRBD2 (5 bases). V lost 5 bases, J lost 9 bases, and 11 bases lay in between. The CDR3 spans 12 residues. CDR1 is SEHNR and CDR2 is FQNEAQ in the germline V gene (reference sequence). CDR3 sequence reads: CASSAEDREQFF. In nucleotides, the CDR3 is TGTGCCAGCAGCGCGGAGGACCGTGAGCAGTTCTTC.

The rearrangement joins TRBV2 to TRBJ2-5; the D gene is possibly TRBD1 (5 bases). Germline V gives CDR1 SNHLY, CDR2 FYNNEI. With 2 bases removed from V and 3 bases from J, the gap between germline ends came to 13 bases. This CDR3 is 15 amino acids long. CDR3 region: CASSEQGGEEETQYF. CDR3 in DNA: TGTGCCAGCAGTGAACAGGGTGGGGAAGAAGAGACCCAGTACTTC.

This clone has a single count. This rearrangement joins TRBV9 to TRBJ2-5, with TRBD2 identical over 10 bases. Germline V gene lookup returns CDR1 SGDLS and CDR2 YYNGEE. The trim removed 0 bases at V and 6 bases at J, leaving 5 bases unmatched. This CDR3 region has 15 residues. CDR3 sequence (DNA): TGTGCCAGCAGCGTAGAAGCGGGGGGGCTTAAGACCCAGTACTTC. This translates into CASSVEAGGLKTQYF.

The V gene is TRBV25-1, the J gene TRBJ2-2, with unresolved D. Germline V lookup: CDR1 MGHDK, CDR2 SYGVNS. CDR3 size: 13 residues. The V end lost 6 bases, the J end lost 4 bases, and 9 bases lay between the germline ends. CDR3 sequence reads: CASRDLPTGELFF. The CDR3 DNA is TGTGCCAGCAGGGACCTCCCCACCGGGGAGCTGTTTTTT.

V usage is TRBV7-8 and J usage is TRBJ2-7; D remains ambiguous. Germline CDR1 is SGHVS and CDR2 is FQNEAQ. The CDR3 loop spans 13 amino acids. V was trimmed by 7 bases and J by 5 bases, leaving 15 bases between them. In DNA form, the CDR3 reads TGTGCCAGCACCCCTCCCCGTAGGGACGAGCAGTACTTC. Translating it yields CASTPPRRDEQYF. Using reference TRBV7-8 and TRBJ2-7 for the parts outside the CDR3, the full variable domain is GAGVSQSPRYKVAKRGQDVALRCDPISGHVSLFWYQQALGQGPEFLTYFQNEAQLDKSGLPSDRFFAERPEGSVSTLKIQRTQQEDSAVYLCASTPPRRDEQYFGPGTRLTVT.

The J gene is TRBJ2-5, the V gene TRBV11-1; D possibly corresponds to TRBD2 (7 bases). The CDR3 totals 16 residues. CDR1 is SGHAT, CDR2 FQDESV, per germline (reference sequence). V lost 3 bases and J lost 1, with 15 bases in between. DNA of the CDR3: TGTGCCAGCAGCTTGGAAGGGAGGGGGGTCCAAGAGACCCAGTACTTC. Its translation: CASSLEGRGVQETQYF. Using reference TRBV11-1 and TRBJ2-5 for the parts outside the CDR3, the full variable domain is EAEVAQSPRYKITEKSQAVAFWCDPISGHATLYWYRQILGQGPELLVQFQDESVVDDSQLPKDRFSAERLKGVDSTLKIQPAELGDSAMYLCASSLEGRGVQETQYFGPGTRLLVL.

The J gene is TRBJ1-6, the V gene TRBV4-1; 10 nucleotides match TRBD1. With V trimmed by 2 bases and J by 8 bases, 15 bases remained unmatched. Looked up from germline, CDR1 is MGHRA and CDR2 is YSYEKL. The CDR3 consists of 19 residues. The CDR3 DNA reads as TGCGCCAGCAGCCAAACAGCCCCTGTCTTGACAGGGGGCGATTCACCCCTCCACTTT. Its protein is CASSQTAPVLTGGDSPLHF.

The rearrangement links TRBV6-1 to TRBJ1-5; 7 bases align to TRBD1. V was clipped by 1 base and J by 7 bases; unmatched bases: 4. This CDR3 has 14 residues. CDR1 and CDR2 from the germline V gene are MNHNS and SASEGT. The CDR3 DNA reads as TGTGCCAGCAGTGAAGTACAGGGGCGGCAGCCCCAGCATTTT. Translated: CASSEVQGRQPQHF.

The J gene is TRBJ2-2, the V gene TRBV5-1; TRBD2 agrees at 11 bases. With V trimmed by 4 bases and J by 1 base, 9 bases remained unmatched. The CDR3 sequence is 18 residues long. Germline CDR1 and CDR2: SGHRS and YFSETQ. Written as DNA, the CDR3 is TGCGCCAGCAGCATAAGGACTAGCGGGTCCAAGAACACCGGGGAGCTGTTTTTT. Protein product: CASSIRTSGSKNTGELFF.

This chain joins TRBV18 and TRBJ2-3; TRBD1 aligns across 7 bases. V trimming: 3 bases; J trimming: 4 bases; junction bases outside the gene matches: 10. CDR1 is KGHSH, CDR2 LQKENI, per germline. This CDR3 has 16 amino acids. The CDR3 is CASSPGTEILSDTQYF. CDR3 bases: TGTGCCAGCTCACCCGGGACAGAAATCTTATCAGATACGCAGTATTTT.

J is TRBJ2-7 and V is TRBV19; D gene ambiguous. Trimming left V 4 bases short and J 5 bases short, with 18 bases between. The CDR3 runs to 15 residues. CDR1 is LNHDA, CDR2 SQIVND, per germline (reference sequence). The CDR3 bases are TGTGCCAGTAGTAGATTGTGGTTAGGGTCCCACGAGCAGTACTTC. It specifies CASSRLWLGSHEQYF.

J is TRBJ2-3 and V is TRBV2, with D possibly TRBD2 on 5 matching bases. The CDR3 totals 12 residues. Germline CDR1 SNHLY, CDR2 FYNNEI. Trimming took 8 bases from V and 6 from J, leaving 12 bases between them. The CDR3 loop reads CASAGVRDTQYF. In DNA, the CDR3 is TGTGCCAGCGCGGGTGTTAGGGATACGCAGTATTTT.

The chain links TRBV4-2 to TRBJ2-7; D might be TRBD1 or TRBD2, each matching 5 bases. The V gene's germline CDR1 is LGHNA and CDR2 YNFKEQ. The CDR3 sequence is 14 residues long. V was shortened by 1 base and J by 3 bases, with 10 bases between the two germline ends. This CDR3 reads CASSQGAGGYEQYF. Here the CDR3 DNA reads TGTGCCAGCAGCCAAGGCGCTGGGGGCTACGAGCAGTACTTC.

The chain employs TRBV14 and TRBJ2-6; D not certain. This CDR3 region has 15 residues. CDR1 is SGHDN, CDR2 FVKESK, per germline. Trimming left V 3 bases short and J 1 base short, with 7 bases between. For the CDR3, the DNA is TGTGCCAGCAGCCAGATTTGGTCTGGGGCCAACGTCCTGACTTTC. Translated, it gives CASSQIWSGANVLTF.

The chain is built from TRBV7-2 and TRBJ2-7, with a weak D call TRBD2 (5 bases). V was trimmed by 0 bases and J by 5 bases, leaving 8 bases between them. The length of the CDR3 is 13 residues. CDR1 is SGHTA, CDR2 FQGNSA, per germline. For the CDR3, the DNA is TGTGCCAGCAGCTTAGCCATACTAGACGAGCAGTACTTC. Amino acids: CASSLAILDEQYF.

The V gene is TRBV10-1, the J gene TRBJ1-2; TRBD1 matches 7 bases. V was clipped by 5 bases and J by 5 bases; unmatched bases: 5. Germline CDR1 reads WNHNN; CDR2 reads SYGVQD (reference sequence). The CDR3 has 13 residues. CDR3: CASSPGQWYGYTF. The DNA for the CDR3 is TGCGCCAGCAGTCCGGGACAGTGGTATGGCTACACCTTC.

The chain employs TRBV5-1 and TRBJ1-5; no definite D call. Trimming left V 0 bases short and J 2 bases short, with 9 bases between. Germline CDR1 reads SGHRS; CDR2 reads YFSETQ. This CDR3 is built from 15 residues. The DNA of the CDR3 is TGCGCCAGCAGCTTGGGAGCCTCGGGCAATCAGCCCCAGCATTTT. Amino acid sequence: CASSLGASGNQPQHF.